The clone carrying this T cell receptor beta chain was recorded a few times. The sample originates from a study of T cells in Graves' hyperthyroidism and ophthalmopathy. What was amplified from RNA transcripts were TCR beta CDR3 regions. The HTBI set primed first-round TCR CDR3 RT-PCR. TCRdb fed the multiplex PCR reads into MiXCR, producing one record per CDR3 protein. The table records about 360,000 distinct CDR3 sequences, approximately 15% of them present only once. The material sequenced was blood. The TCR was taken from a man aged 25-40 years with Graves' hyperthyroidism that later progressed to Graves' ophthalmopathy.

The CDR3 is CASSPHRGSSYNSPLHF. In DNA form, the CDR3 reads TGTGCCAGCAGCCCTCATCGGGGGAGCTCCTATAATTCACCCCTCCACTTT. The chain has TRBV7-2 and TRBJ1-6; possibly TRBD1 for D (5 bases). The CDR3 consists of 17 residues. Looked up from germline, CDR1 is SGHTA and CDR2 is FQGNSA. Trimming cost V 5 bases and J 0 bases, with 14 bases left between them. The complete variable domain, with remaining parts taken from reference TRBV7-2 and TRBJ1-6, reads GAGVSQSPSNKVTEKGKDVELRCDPISGHTALYWYRQSLGQGLEFLIYFQGNSAPDKSGLPSDRFSAERTGGSVSTLTIQRTQQEDSAVYLCASSPHRGSSYNSPLHFGNGTRLTVT.